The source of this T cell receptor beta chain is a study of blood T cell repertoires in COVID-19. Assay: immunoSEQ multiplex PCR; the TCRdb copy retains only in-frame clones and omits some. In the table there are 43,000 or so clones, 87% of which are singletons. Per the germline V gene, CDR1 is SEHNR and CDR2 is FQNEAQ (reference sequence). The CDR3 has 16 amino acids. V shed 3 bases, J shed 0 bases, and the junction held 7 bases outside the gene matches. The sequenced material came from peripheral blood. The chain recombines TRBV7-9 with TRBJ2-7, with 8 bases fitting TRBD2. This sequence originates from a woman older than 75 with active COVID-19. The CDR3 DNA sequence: TGTGCCAGCAGCTTCGGGGGGGCGGGAGCCTCCTACGAGCAGTACTTC. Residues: CASSFGGAGASYEQYF.